This T cell receptor beta chain was retrieved from a study of regulatory T cells in long-lasting Graves disease. The time point: newly diagnosed GD, antithyroid drugs for less than 3 months. RNA isolated from PBMCs was used to make the TCR library. Germline CDR1 DFQATT, CDR2 SNEGSKA (reference sequence). V shed 0 bases and J shed 8 bases, with 19 bases lying between them. The CDR3 extends over 16 amino acids. Both iRepertoire HTBI primers and Arm-PCR of CDR3 regions were used to build the TCR beta libraries. Each CDR3 protein gets one entry after TCRdb re-called the multiplex PCR reads with MiXCR. The sample lists 400,000 to 550,000 distinct CDR3 sequences, 15% to 20% occurring once. This clonotype was seen many times. This sample also appeared in a second study, on T cells in Graves' hyperthyroidism and ophthalmopathy. In that study: The HTBI primer set was used in a first-round RT-PCR of the TCR CDR3.

The sample was peripheral blood mononuclear cells (PBMCs), taken at new diagnosis, from a patient treated with antithyroid drugs. The receptor's source is a woman aged 25-40 years with Graves disease. The chain employs TRBV20-1 and TRBJ1-4; D is uncertain. This chain's CDR3 is CSARDGGEALGEKLFF. Here the CDR3 DNA reads TGCAGTGCTAGAGATGGAGGCGAGGCCCTCGGGGAAAAACTGTTTTTT.